What follows are 23 T cell receptor beta chains derived from one specimen sequenced in a study of long-term antiretroviral therapy in people with HIV. Researchers ran immunoSEQ v3.0 at survey level. Profiling relied on immunoSEQ multiplex PCR, and the TCRdb table lists in-frame clones only, not all of them. The table has tens of thousands of clones, about 86% seen once. Sequences were derived from unsorted PBMCs, sampled 1.2 years after starting antiretroviral therapy. These receptors were obtained from a man in his forties or fifties with HIV.

The rearrangement uses TRBV6-6 and TRBJ2-2; D might be TRBD1 (6 bases). The V end was cut by 2 bases, the J end by 9 bases, with 10 bases between. Germline loops: CDR1 MNHNY, CDR2 SVGAGI (reference sequence). The CDR3 contains 13 residues. The CDR3 reads CASSYGQSRELFF. The CDR3 DNA sequence: TGTGCCAGCAGTTACGGACAGTCCAGGGAGCTGTTTTTT.

CDR3 amino acids: CASSQVGREEAFF. The CDR3 coding sequence is TGTGCCAGCAGCCAAGTTGGGAGGGAGGAAGCTTTCTTT. This chain connects TRBV4-2 to TRBJ1-1, with no clear D. V was shortened by 1 base and J by 8 bases, with 11 bases between the two germline ends. Germline CDR1 reads LGHNA; CDR2 reads YNFKEQ. The CDR3 is 13 amino acids.

This chain connects TRBV14 to TRBJ2-7; D is possibly TRBD1 (5 bases). The CDR3 runs to 11 residues. Trimming took 10 bases from V and 6 from J, leaving 13 bases between them. Germline values: CDR1 SGHDN, CDR2 FVKESK. The chain's CDR3 is CANRQGCEQYF. The CDR3 coding sequence is TGTGCCAATAGGCAGGGTTGCGAGCAGTACTTC.

The chain has TRBV4-3 and TRBJ1-3; no definite D call. Deletions cut 4 bases from V and 0 bases from J, with 13 bases between. In germline, CDR1 is LGHNA, CDR2 YSLEER. The CDR3 extends over 16 amino acids. DNA for the CDR3: TGCGCCAGCAGCCCAGCTTTGGGGTTCTCTGGAAACACCATATATTTT. This gives the protein CASSPALGFSGNTIYF.

This clone was observed a single time. This chain uses TRBV5-1 with TRBJ1-1, with D tentatively TRBD1 (6 bases). The V and J ends lost 0 bases and 0 bases respectively, with 15 bases between them. CDR1 and CDR2 (germline): SGHRS, YFSETQ. The CDR3 runs to 17 residues. The CDR3 region has the DNA TGCGCCAGCAGCTTGGTCTCAGGGGCCATAATGAACACTGAAGCTTTCTTT. It codes for CASSLVSGAIMNTEAFF.

The chain has TRBV2 and TRBJ1-1; weak D call: TRBD1 (5 bases). V shed 4 bases and J shed 3 bases, with 9 bases lying between them. CDR3 length equals 13 residues. CDR1 and CDR2 (germline): SNHLY, FYNNEI. CDR3 DNA: TGTGCCAGCAGTGTAGGAGGGGACACTGAAGCTTTCTTT. Encoded protein: CASSVGGDTEAFF.

This clone was counted only a few times. The chain joins TRBV5-1 to TRBJ1-6; D is uncertain. Germline V gives CDR1 SGHRS, CDR2 YFSETQ. The V end was cut by 3 bases, the J end by 5 bases, with 15 bases between. The CDR3 consists of 16 residues. In DNA, the CDR3 is TGCGCCAGCAGCTGGGGAAGGGAAGATCATAATTCACCCCTCCACTTT. Translating it yields CASSWGREDHNSPLHF.

The rearrangement joins TRBV5-1 to TRBJ1-2; D is unclear. This CDR3 spans 13 amino acids. Per germline, CDR1 SGHRS and CDR2 YFSETQ. Trimming cost V 0 bases and J 6 bases, with 9 bases left between them. CDR3 amino acids: CASSLGEVDGYTF. The DNA for the CDR3 is TGCGCCAGCAGCTTGGGTGAGGTTGATGGCTACACCTTC. Full variable domain (rest looked up from reference TRBV5-1 and TRBJ1-2): KAGVTQTPRYLIKTRGQQVTLSCSPISGHRSVSWYQQTPGQGLQFLFEYFSETQRNKGNFPGRFSGRQFSNSRSEMNVSTLELGDSALYLCASSLGEVDGYTFGSGTRLTVV.

This clone has more than one count but fewer than ten. This sequence joins TRBV2 and TRBJ1-2; the D is unclear. The germline V gene encodes CDR1 SNHLY and CDR2 FYNNEI. The V end lost 3 bases, the J end lost 11 bases, and 10 bases lay between the germline ends. The CDR3 is made up of 11 amino acids. CDR3 bases: TGTGCCAGCAGTGAGGTGGTCGGGTACACCTTC. Its translation: CASSEVVGYTF.

This clone has only a few counts. The chain has TRBV2 and TRBJ1-6; 7 nucleotides agree with TRBD1. The ends lost 6 bases at V and 9 bases at J; junction bases unmatched: 14. The CDR3 runs to 16 residues. The germline V gene has CDR1 SNHLY and CDR2 FYNNEI. CDR3 sequence (DNA): TGTGCCAGCAGCGTAACAGGGGCGCAAACGGGTTCACCCCTCCACTTT. This encodes CASSVTGAQTGSPLHF. Based on the CDR3 plus reference TRBV2 and TRBJ1-6, the full variable domain is EPEVTQTPSHQVTQMGQEVILRCVPISNHLYFYWYRQILGQKVEFLVSFYNNEISEKSEIFDDQFSVERPDGSNFTLKIRSTKLEDSAMYFCASSVTGAQTGSPLHFGNGTRLTVT.

V is TRBV7-2 and J is TRBJ2-1, with a weak D call TRBD2 (5 bases). V was pared by 2 bases and J by 7 bases, with 9 bases between. The germline gives CDR1 SGHTA, CDR2 FQGNSA. The CDR3 has 13 amino acids. The CDR3 here is CASSLRGQNEQFF. The DNA of the CDR3 is TGTGCCAGCAGCTTAAGAGGGCAAAATGAGCAGTTCTTC.

The V gene is TRBV18, the J gene TRBJ1-1; D is ambiguous. CDR3 length: 14 amino acids. V lost 2 bases and J lost 7, with 14 bases in between. Germline values: CDR1 KGHSH, CDR2 LQKENI. The CDR3 sequence is CASSPESKRLEAFF. The CDR3 DNA is TGTGCCAGCTCACCAGAATCTAAGAGGCTTGAAGCTTTCTTT. Filled out from reference TRBV18 and TRBJ1-1, the complete variable domain reads NAGVMQNPRHLVRRRGQEARLRCSPMKGHSHVYWYRQLPEEGLKFMVYLQKENIIDESGMPKERFSAEFPKEGPSILRIQQVVRGDSAAYFCASSPESKRLEAFFGQGTRLTVV.

The V gene is TRBV10-1, the J gene TRBJ2-2; 7 bases agree with TRBD2. The CDR3 consists of 13 residues. Germline CDR1 and CDR2: WNHNN and SYGVQD (reference sequence). DNA of the CDR3: TGCGCGCCGATTGGGGGGGTTACCGGGGAGCTGTTTTTT. Encoded protein: CAPIGGVTGELFF.

The chain carries TRBV7-2 and TRBJ2-1; 8 bases agree with TRBD2. This CDR3 is 16 amino acids long. Germline loops: CDR1 SGHTA, CDR2 FQGNSA. The trim removed 1 base at V and 7 bases at J, leaving 9 bases unmatched. CDR3 coding DNA: TGTGCCAGCAGCTTAGTTACGGGGCGCGGGGGGAATGAGCAGTTCTTC. Its protein product is CASSLVTGRGGNEQFF.

V is TRBV6-5 and J is TRBJ2-7; TRBD1 or TRBD2 may be the D gene (5 bases each). Germline V gene sequence: CDR1 MNHEY, CDR2 SVGAGI. Between the trimmed V and J ends, which lost 6 bases and 2 bases, there was a span of 14 bases. The length of the CDR3 is 14 residues. The CDR3 DNA reads TGTGCCAGCAGGAGGGGTTCGACCCCCTACGAGCAGTACTTC. Its protein product is CASRRGSTPYEQYF.

The chain couples TRBV28 to TRBJ1-2; no definite D call. Per the germline V gene, CDR1 is MDHEN and CDR2 is SYDVKM. V dropped 3 bases and J dropped 7 bases, with 12 bases sitting between them. The CDR3 sequence is 13 residues long. CDR3 sequence reads: CASSFGAPSGYTF. CDR3 nucleotides: TGTGCCAGCAGTTTTGGCGCACCCAGTGGCTACACCTTC.

The chain is built from TRBV6-1 and TRBJ2-7; D gene uncertain. Trimming stripped 10 bases from V and 7 bases from J, with 23 bases between. The CDR3 has 14 residues. CDR1 is MNHNS and CDR2 is SASEGT in the germline V gene. DNA of the CDR3: TGTGCCACGATCCCTCAGGTGGGGTTTCGGGAGCAGTACTTC. Its protein is CATIPQVGFREQYF.

CDR3 DNA: TGTGCCAGCAGCTTAGTTGGACGGGCAGGGTCGGTAAACATTCAGTACTTC. The encoded protein is CASSLVGRAGSVNIQYF. The chain has TRBV7-2 and TRBJ2-4; TRBD1 is a possible D gene (5 bases). Germline CDR1 reads SGHTA; CDR2 reads FQGNSA. V lost 1 base to trimming and J lost 6 bases, with 19 bases between them. The CDR3 loop spans 17 amino acids.

Notes on this clone: At one end the junction does not follow the germline gene, possibly because of a read error. The chain has TRBV27 and TRBJ2-5; 8 bases are a match to TRBD2. Germline V gives CDR1 MNHEY, CDR2 SMNVEV (reference sequence). CDR3 length: 17 residues. CDR3 DNA sequence: TGTGCCAGCAGACCCTCGGGGGGGCTGATAAATCAAGAGGCCCAGTACTTC. It translates to CASRPSGGLINQEAQYF.

The chain employs TRBV5-1 and TRBJ2-2; perhaps D is TRBD1 or TRBD2 (5 bases each). Trimming left V 1 base short and J 7 bases short, with 11 bases between. This CDR3 is built from 14 residues. Germline CDR1 is SGHRS and CDR2 is YFSETQ. The CDR3: CASSLPGADGELFF. The CDR3 coding sequence is TGCGCCAGCAGCTTGCCCGGGGCCGACGGGGAGCTGTTTTTT. The variable domain in full, with the rest retrieved from reference TRBV5-1 and TRBJ2-2, is KAGVTQTPRYLIKTRGQQVTLSCSPISGHRSVSWYQQTPGQGLQFLFEYFSETQRNKGNFPGRFSGRQFSNSRSEMNVSTLELGDSALYLCASSLPGADGELFFGEGSRLTVL.

The chain employs TRBV5-4 and TRBJ1-5, with 7 bases aligning to TRBD1. Germline-derived CDR1 and CDR2 are SGHNT and YYREEE (reference sequence). Trimming removed 2 bases from V and 7 bases from J; junction bases left unmatched: 3. The CDR3 is 13 amino acids. In nucleotides, the CDR3 is TGTGCCAGCAGCTTTGACAGGGCACAGCCCCAGCATTTT. Translation gives CASSFDRAQPQHF.

The V call is TRBV5-1, the J call TRBJ2-5; 10 bases map to TRBD1. This CDR3 is built from 14 residues. CDR1 and CDR2 from the germline V gene are SGHRS and YFSETQ. V shed 4 bases, J shed 3 bases, and the junction held 3 bases outside the gene matches. The CDR3 bases are TGCGCCAGCAGCCTCGGACAGGGGGAAGAGACCCAGTACTTC. It codes for CASSLGQGEETQYF. Based on the CDR3 plus reference TRBV5-1 and TRBJ2-5, the full variable domain is KAGVTQTPRYLIKTRGQQVTLSCSPISGHRSVSWYQQTPGQGLQFLFEYFSETQRNKGNFPGRFSGRQFSNSRSEMNVSTLELGDSALYLCASSLGQGEETQYFGPGTRLLVL.

The J gene is TRBJ1-2, the V gene TRBV28; no clear D gene. The CDR3 runs to 14 residues. V lost 6 bases, J lost 4 bases, and 15 bases lay in between. Germline CDR1 MDHEN, CDR2 SYDVKM. CDR3 sequence: CASRGESATYGYTF. The CDR3 region has the DNA TGTGCCAGCAGGGGAGAGTCCGCTACCTATGGCTACACCTTC.